This T cell receptor (beta chain) was identified during a study of cytomegalovirus exposure and HLA in healthy donors. Study information: From about 179 million T cells, an earlier analysis saw roughly 100 million unique TCR beta sequences. Of roughly 400 genotyped donors, 81% grouped in the Caucasian-associated ancestry cluster. Findings and caveats of the study: TCR beta V segments were, for the most part, productive about 90% or about 30% of the time in an earlier analysis. A list of 164 TCR beta chains associated with cytomegalovirus was given.

The study ran its PCR with 60 Vbeta and 13 Jbeta primers. The data were produced by immunoSEQ multiplex PCR, yet TCRdb's version contains in-frame clones alone and is incomplete. The sample lists roughly 160,000 clones, approximately 81% occurring once. A note on this clone: Antigen specificity is unknown.

CDR1 and CDR2 (germline): LNHDA, SQIVND (reference sequence). V shed 4 bases and J shed 4 bases, with 9 bases lying between them. There are 13 residues in the CDR3. The clonotype comes from a female donor in good health and CMV-seronegative. Sequencing was done on a sample of PBMCs. The chain uses TRBV19 and TRBJ2-3; the D gene is possibly TRBD1 (6 bases). For the CDR3, the DNA is TGTGCCAGTAGTACCCGGACAGCAGATACGCAGTATTTT. Its protein is CASSTRTADTQYF.